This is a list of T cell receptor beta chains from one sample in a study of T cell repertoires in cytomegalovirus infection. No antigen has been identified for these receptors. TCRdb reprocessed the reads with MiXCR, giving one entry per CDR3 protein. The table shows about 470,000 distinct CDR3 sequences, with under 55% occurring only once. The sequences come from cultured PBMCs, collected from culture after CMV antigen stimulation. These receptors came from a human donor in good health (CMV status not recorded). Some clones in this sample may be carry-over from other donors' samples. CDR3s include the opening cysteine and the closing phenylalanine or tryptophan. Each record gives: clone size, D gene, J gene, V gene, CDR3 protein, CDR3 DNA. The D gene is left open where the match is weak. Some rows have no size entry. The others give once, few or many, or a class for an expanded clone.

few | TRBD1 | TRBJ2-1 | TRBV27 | CASSRQGASYNEQFF | TGTGCCAGCAGCCGCCAGGGGGCCTCCTACAATGAGCAGTTCTTC
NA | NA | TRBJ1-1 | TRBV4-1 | CASSQGGGRDDTEAFF | TGCGCCAGCAGCCAAGGCGGGGGGCGTGATGACACTGAAGCTTTCTTT
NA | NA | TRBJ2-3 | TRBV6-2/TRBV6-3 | CASGERWTRTDTQYF | TGTGCCAGCGGTGAAAGGTGGACTCGCACAGATACGCAGTATTTT
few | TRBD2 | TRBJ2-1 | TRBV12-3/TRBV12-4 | CASEPQGGRRGGSSYNEQFF | TGTGCCAGCGAGCCCCAAGGGGGGCGGCGGGGGGGAAGCTCCTACAATGAGCAGTTCTTC
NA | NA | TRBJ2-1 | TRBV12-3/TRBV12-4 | CASSRSGGKPTSSYNEQFF | TGTGCCAGCAGCCGTAGTGGGGGAAAGCCTACGAGCTCCTACAATGAGCAGTTCTTC
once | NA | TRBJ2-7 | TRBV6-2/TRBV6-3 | CASSYPDRSLSYEQYF | TGTGCCAGCAGTTACCCCGACAGGTCCCTCTCCTACGAGCAGTACTTC
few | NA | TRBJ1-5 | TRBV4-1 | CASSPVDRSHQPQHF | TGCGCCAGCAGCCCAGTCGACAGGTCTCATCAGCCCCAGCATTTT
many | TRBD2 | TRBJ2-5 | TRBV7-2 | CASRFLTSGAETQYF | TGTGCCAGCAGGTTTTTGACTAGCGGGGCAGAGACCCAGTACTTC
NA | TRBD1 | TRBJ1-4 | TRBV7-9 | CASRSDRGEKLFF | TGTGCCAGCAGGTCGGACAGGGGTGAAAAACTGTTTTTT
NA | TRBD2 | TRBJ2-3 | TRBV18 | CASSPPSSGGTDTQYF | TGTGCCAGCTCACCACCCTCAAGCGGGGGCACAGATACGCAGTATTTT
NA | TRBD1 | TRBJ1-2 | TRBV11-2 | CASSLDPGQRNYGYTF | TGTGCCAGCAGCTTAGACCCGGGACAGAGGAACTATGGCTACACCTTC
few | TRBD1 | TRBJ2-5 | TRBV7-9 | CASSSRTGSGKETQYF | TGTGCCAGCAGCTCCAGGACAGGGAGTGGGAAAGAGACCCAGTACTTC
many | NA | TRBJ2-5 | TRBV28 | CASSLLRSGAGRETQYF | TGTGCCAGCAGTTTATTACGTTCGGGGGCTGGTAGGGAGACCCAGTACTTC
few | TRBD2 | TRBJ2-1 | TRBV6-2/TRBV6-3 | CASRYTIAGGRSYNEQFF | TGTGCCAGCAGATACACTATAGCGGGAGGGCGCTCCTACAATGAGCAGTTCTTC
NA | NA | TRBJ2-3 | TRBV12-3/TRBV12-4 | CASKMGVMGHTDTQYF | TGTGCCAGCAAAATGGGGGTAATGGGACACACAGATACGCAGTATTTT
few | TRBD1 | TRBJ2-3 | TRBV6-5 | CASSYSWDRGTDTQYF | TGTGCCAGCAGTTACTCGTGGGACAGGGGCACAGATACGCAGTATTTT
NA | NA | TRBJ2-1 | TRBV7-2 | CASSFVSAFSVHEQFF | TGTGCCAGCAGCTTCGTCTCAGCCTTCTCCGTCCATGAGCAGTTCTTC
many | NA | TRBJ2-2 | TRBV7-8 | CASSLGPAGELFF | TGTGCCAGCAGCTTAGGACCCGCCGGGGAGCTGTTTTTT
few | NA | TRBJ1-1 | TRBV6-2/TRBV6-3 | CASSPQWGITEAFF | TGTGCCAGCAGCCCACAATGGGGAATAACTGAAGCTTTCTTT
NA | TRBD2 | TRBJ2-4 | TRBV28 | CASSRRSGGVLAKNIQYF | TGTGCCAGCAGTCGACGGAGCGGGGGGGTACTAGCCAAAAACATTCAGTACTTC
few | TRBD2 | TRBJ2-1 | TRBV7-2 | CASSPPAGVRNEQFF | TGTGCCAGCAGCCCACCCGCGGGGGTACGAAATGAGCAGTTCTTC
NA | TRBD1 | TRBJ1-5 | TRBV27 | CASRLQGSSNQPQHF | TGTGCCAGCAGGCTACAGGGGTCTAGCAATCAGCCCCAGCATTTT
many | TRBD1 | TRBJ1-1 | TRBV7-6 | CASSSSQTGFTEAFF | TGTGCCAGCAGCTCCTCGCAGACAGGGTTCACTGAAGCTTTCTTT
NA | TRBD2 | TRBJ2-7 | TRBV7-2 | CASSLRGGGPYEQYF | TGTGCCAGCAGCCTCCGGGGGGGGGGCCCCTACGAGCAGTACTTC
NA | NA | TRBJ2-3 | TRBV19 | CASSLTAGDTQYF | TGTGCCAGTAGTCTGACCGCAGGGGATACGCAGTATTTT
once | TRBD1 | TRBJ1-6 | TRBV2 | CASRDRGAYNSPLHF | TGTGCCAGCAGAGACAGGGGGGCTTATAATTCACCCCTCCACTTT
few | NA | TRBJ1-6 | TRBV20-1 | CSAQSGQLTPLHF | TGCAGTGCTCAAAGCGGACAGTTAACACCCCTCCACTTT
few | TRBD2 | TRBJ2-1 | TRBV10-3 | CAISPSGDDYEQFF | TGTGCCATCAGCCCTAGCGGGGATGACTATGAGCAGTTCTTC
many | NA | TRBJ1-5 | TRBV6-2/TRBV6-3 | CASSLGAQPQHF | TGTGCCAGCAGTTTAGGCGCTCAGCCCCAGCATTTT
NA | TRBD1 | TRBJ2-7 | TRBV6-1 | CASSADRGQTSYEQYF | TGTGCCAGCAGCGCGGACAGGGGGCAGACTTCCTACGAGCAGTACTTC
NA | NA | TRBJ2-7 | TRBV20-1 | CSARAGSIYEQYF | TGCAGTGCTAGAGCGGGCAGCATCTACGAGCAGTACTTC
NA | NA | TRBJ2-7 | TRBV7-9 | CASSPRSLGTYEQYF | TGTGCCAGCAGCCCCCGGTCTTTGGGGACCTACGAGCAGTACTTC
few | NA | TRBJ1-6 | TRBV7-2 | CASSPQPPGSPLHF | TGTGCCAGCAGCCCACAGCCCCCGGGTTCACCCCTCCACTTT
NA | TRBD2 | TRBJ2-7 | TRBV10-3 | CAISEGPSGRHEQYF | TGTGCCATCAGTGAAGGTCCTAGCGGGAGGCACGAGCAGTACTTC
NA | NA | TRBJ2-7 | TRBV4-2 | CASSQAQSSVSYEQYF | TGTGCCAGCAGCCAAGCCCAGAGTAGTGTCTCCTACGAGCAGTACTTC
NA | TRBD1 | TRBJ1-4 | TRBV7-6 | CASSNRPQGANEKLFF | TGTGCCAGCAGCAATAGACCCCAGGGGGCGAATGAAAAACTGTTTTTT
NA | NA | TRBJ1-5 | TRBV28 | CASSSPGGGYQPQHF | TGTGCCAGCAGTTCACCAGGCGGGGGGTATCAGCCCCAGCATTTT
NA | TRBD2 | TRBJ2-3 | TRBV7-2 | CASSRTSADTQYF | TGTGCCAGCAGCAGAACTAGCGCAGATACGCAGTATTTT
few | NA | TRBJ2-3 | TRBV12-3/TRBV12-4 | CASSVGGGNGDTQYF | TGTGCCAGCAGTGTTGGAGGGGGCAACGGAGATACGCAGTATTTT
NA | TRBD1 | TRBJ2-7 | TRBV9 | CASSAGWTGHYEQYF | TGTGCCAGCAGCGCCGGATGGACAGGGCACTACGAGCAGTACTTC
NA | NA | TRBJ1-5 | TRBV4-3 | CASSQDIRTFSNQPQHF | TGCGCCAGCAGCCAAGATATCAGGACCTTTAGCAATCAGCCCCAGCATTTT
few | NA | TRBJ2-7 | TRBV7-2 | CASSDFVSYEQYF | TGTGCCAGCAGCGACTTCGTCTCCTACGAGCAGTACTTC
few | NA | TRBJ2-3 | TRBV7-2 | CASSLGLPGTDTQYF | TGTGCCAGCAGCTTAGGGCTCCCAGGGACAGATACGCAGTATTTT
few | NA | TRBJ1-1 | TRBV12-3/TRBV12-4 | CASSLGSRDEAFF | TGTGCCAGCAGTTTAGGTTCGCGGGATGAAGCTTTCTTT
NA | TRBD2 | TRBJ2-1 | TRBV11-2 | CASSSLAGGRGEQFF | TGTGCCAGCAGCTCGCTAGCGGGGGGCCGGGGTGAGCAGTTCTTC
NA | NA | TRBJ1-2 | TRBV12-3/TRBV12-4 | CASSLGGPYGYTF | TGTGCCAGCAGTTTAGGGGGCCCCTATGGCTACACCTTC
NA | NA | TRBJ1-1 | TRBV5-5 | CASSFGQGGTEAFF | TGTGCCAGCAGCTTCGGGCAGGGTGGGACTGAAGCTTTCTTT